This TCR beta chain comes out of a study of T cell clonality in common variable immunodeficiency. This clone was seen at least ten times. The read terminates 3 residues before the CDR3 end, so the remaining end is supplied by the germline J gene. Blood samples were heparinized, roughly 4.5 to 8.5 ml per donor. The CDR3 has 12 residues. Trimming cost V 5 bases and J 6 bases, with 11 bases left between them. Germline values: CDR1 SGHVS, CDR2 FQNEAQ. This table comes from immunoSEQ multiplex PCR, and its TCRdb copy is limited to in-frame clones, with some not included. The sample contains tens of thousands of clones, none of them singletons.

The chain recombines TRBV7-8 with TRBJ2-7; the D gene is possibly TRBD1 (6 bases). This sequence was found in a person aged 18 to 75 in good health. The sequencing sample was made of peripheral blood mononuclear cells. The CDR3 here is CASSPTGSEQYF. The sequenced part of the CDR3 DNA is TGTGCCAGCAGCCCTACAGGGTCCGAG.